Sequencing of this T cell receptor (beta chain) was carried out in a study of early T cells in non-severe SARS-CoV-2 infection. TCRdb called the 5' RACE reads again in MiXCR, with one record for every CDR3 protein. The repertoire holds 100,000 to 150,000 distinct CDR3 sequences, with under 15% as singletons. CDR1 SGDLS and CDR2 YYNGEE come from the germline V gene. This CDR3 is built from 15 residues. V was clipped by 3 bases and J by 5 bases, with 17 bases between them. This receptor was identified in an adult who was a healthcare worker with PCR-confirmed SARS-CoV-2 infection or an uninfected control (not recorded which). Source material: whole blood. The chain couples TRBV9 to TRBJ1-1, with D possibly being TRBD1 (5 bases). The CDR3 DNA reads as TGTGCCAGCAGCGCGCAAAGTCAGGGAGGAACTGAAGCTTTCTTT. Its protein is CASSAQSQGGTEAFF.